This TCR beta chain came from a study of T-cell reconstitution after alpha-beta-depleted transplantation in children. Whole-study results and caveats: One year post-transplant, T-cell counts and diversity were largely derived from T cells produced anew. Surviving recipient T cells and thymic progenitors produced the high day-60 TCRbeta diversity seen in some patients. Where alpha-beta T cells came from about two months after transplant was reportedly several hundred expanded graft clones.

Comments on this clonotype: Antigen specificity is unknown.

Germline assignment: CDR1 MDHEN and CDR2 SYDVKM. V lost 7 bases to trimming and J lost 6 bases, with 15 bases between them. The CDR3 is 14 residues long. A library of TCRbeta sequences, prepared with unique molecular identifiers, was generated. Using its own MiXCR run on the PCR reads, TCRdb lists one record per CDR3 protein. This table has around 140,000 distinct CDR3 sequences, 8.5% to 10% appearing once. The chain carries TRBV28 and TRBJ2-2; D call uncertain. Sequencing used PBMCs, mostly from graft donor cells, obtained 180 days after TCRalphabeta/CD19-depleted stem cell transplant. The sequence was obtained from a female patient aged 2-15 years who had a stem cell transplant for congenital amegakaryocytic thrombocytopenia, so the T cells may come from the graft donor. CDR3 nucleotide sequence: TGTGCCAGCACTAAGCAGAGTCGGTCCGGGGAGCTGTTTTTT. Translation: CASTKQSRSGELFF.